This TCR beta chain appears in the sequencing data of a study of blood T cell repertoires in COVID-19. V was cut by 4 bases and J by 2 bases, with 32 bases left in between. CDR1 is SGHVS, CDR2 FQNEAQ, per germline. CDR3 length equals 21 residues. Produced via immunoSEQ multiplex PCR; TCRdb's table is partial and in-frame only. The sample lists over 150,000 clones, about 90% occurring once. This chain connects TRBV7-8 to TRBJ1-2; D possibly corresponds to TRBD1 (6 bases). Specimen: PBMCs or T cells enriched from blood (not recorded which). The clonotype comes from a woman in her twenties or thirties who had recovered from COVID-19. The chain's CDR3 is CASSSLVGDTGLEAGNYGYTF. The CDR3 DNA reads TGTGCCAGCAGCTCTCTAGTAGGAGACACAGGGTTGGAGGCTGGGAACTATGGCTACACCTTC.